This TCR beta chain was observed in a study of cytomegalovirus exposure and HLA in healthy donors. Study-level findings and limits: Analysis was performed later, and it showed HLA-associated TCR beta chains to be more clonally expanded than equally common others. It was reported that TCR beta sequences correctly inferred the HLA-A and HLA-B alleles for most subjects.

For this clone: Its specificity is not known.

It was with 60 Vbeta and 13 Jbeta primers that the PCR ran. Generated by immunoSEQ multiplex PCR, the TCRdb table keeps only in-frame clones and is missing some. Of 100,000 to 150,000 clones listed, roughly 70% are singletons. The sample taken for sequencing was PBMCs. This clonotype was sampled from a man in his forties in good health and CMV-seropositive.

The CDR3 DNA follows: TGTGCCAGCAGCTTAGCCGCCAGGGGGCCCTACAATGAGCAGTTCTTC. Encoded protein: CASSLAARGPYNEQFF. The chain couples TRBV7-2 to TRBJ2-1; 8 bases agree with TRBD1. This CDR3 has 16 amino acids. The junction had 3 bases not matched to a gene; V was cut back by 0 bases and J by 2 bases. Germline loops: CDR1 SGHTA, CDR2 FQGNSA.